This TCR beta chain is from a study of cytomegalovirus exposure and HLA in healthy donors. This clone has just one count. What it binds is unknown. Study conclusions and caveats: In a later analysis, first-cohort TCR clusters were found to tend to co-occur in the approximately 110 validation repertoires. Usually a TCR sequence was rare, but some public TCRs were found in many donors.

It was the approximately 130-subject validation cohort, separate from the roughly 700-subject first cohort, to which the donors belonged. Here immunoSEQ multiplex PCR was the method, and the copy in TCRdb shows in-frame clones only, minus some. The data hold approximately 280,000 clones, with around 86% observed a single time. This clonotype was obtained from a woman younger than 30 in good health and CMV-seronegative. Material: PBMCs.

The DNA of the CDR3 is TGCGCCAGCAGCCCCTTGGGAGTCACAGATACGCAGTATTTT. Protein: CASSPLGVTDTQYF. The chain carries TRBV5-1 and TRBJ2-3; perhaps TRBD2 as D (5 bases). Between the trimmed V and J ends, which lost 4 bases and 2 bases, there was a span of 11 bases. CDR1 is SGHRS and CDR2 is YFSETQ in the germline V gene. This CDR3 is built from 14 residues.